This T cell receptor beta chain was found in a study of blood T cell repertoires in COVID-19. TCRdb's copy holds only in-frame clones and misses some; the assay was immunoSEQ multiplex PCR. The repertoire has some 250,000 clones, 80% to 90% of them found once; the top ten carry around 2.2%. V lost 10 bases to trimming and J lost 0 bases, with 15 bases between them. Germline lookup yields CDR1 MNHNY and CDR2 SVGAGI (reference sequence). The CDR3 runs to 14 residues. The V call is TRBV6-6, the J call TRBJ2-5; possible D gene TRBD1, 5 bases. The material sequenced was peripheral blood. This receptor was identified in a man aged 25 to 40 who had recovered from COVID-19. CDR3 residues: CATMGQQYQETQYF. The CDR3 DNA reads as TGTGCCACTATGGGGCAGCAGTACCAAGAGACCCAGTACTTC.